One sample yielded the 16 T cell receptor beta chains listed below, sequenced in a study of T cell responses to AZD1222 COVID-19 vaccine (dated by TCRdb to about 2021). The label giving this sample's time point can be read as: baseline before first vaccination. Sample treatment or condition, as interpreted from the label and publication: meningococcal conjugate vaccine given as trial control. To prepare the library, the immunoSEQ multiplex PCR assay was applied. TCRdb holds this immuneACCESS table with in-frame rearrangements only. Some clones are missing; in checked studies, unresolved V genes explain under half, and the rest has no known cause. This sample gives 100,000 to 150,000 clones in total; about 90% of them show up just once. About 4.3% of the sample rests with the top ten. The sequenced sample was peripheral blood, obtained on day 0 of MenACWY control vaccination. The receptors originated from an adult in good health.

This chain links TRBV2 with TRBJ2-2, with 7 bases lining up with TRBD1. Germline V gene lookup returns CDR1 SNHLY and CDR2 FYNNEI. This CDR3 has 14 residues. Trimming at V came to 6 bases and at J to 7 bases, leaving 8 bases not matched to a gene. CDR3 DNA sequence: TGTGCCAGCAGGACAGGGCCCCTCAACGGGGAGCTGTTTTTT. Its translation: CASRTGPLNGELFF.

V usage is TRBV1 and J usage is TRBJ1-2; whether TRBD1, the table's D call, matches the DNA was not checked. TRBV1 is marked as a pseudogene. The CDR3 has 15 amino acids. CDR3: CTSSPHRTGGYGYTF. Here the CDR3 DNA reads TGCACCAGCAGCCCACACAGGACAGGGGGATATGGCTACACCTTC.

The table lists this clone with a few counts. The gene calls are TRBV7-6 and TRBJ2-7; the match to TRBD1 covers 7 bases. V dropped 4 bases and J dropped 2; count of bases not matched to a gene: 5. The CDR3 runs 14 residues. From germline, CDR1 is SGHVS and CDR2 FNYEAQ. The CDR3 sequence is CASSSLTGTYEQYF. In nucleotides, the CDR3 is TGTGCCAGCAGCTCTCTGACAGGGACCTACGAGCAGTACTTC.

The chain has TRBV3-1 (or the pseudogene TRBV3-2) and TRBJ2-2; D not certain. The ends were cut back, 0 bases at V and 6 bases at J, with 8 bases in the middle. Per germline, CDR1 LGHDT and CDR2 YNNKEL (reference sequence). The CDR3 consists of 14 residues. CDR3 residues: CASSQDTSAGELFF. The CDR3 coding sequence is TGTGCCAGCAGCCAAGACACGTCAGCCGGGGAGCTGTTTTTT.

The CDR3 region is CASSPGQGASGANVLTF. DNA of the CDR3: TGTGCCAGCTCACCCGGACAGGGGGCTTCTGGGGCCAACGTCCTGACTTTC. The V call is TRBV18, the J call TRBJ2-6; 11 bases line up with TRBD1. V trimming: 3 bases; J trimming: 1 base; junction bases outside the gene matches: 2. Germline CDR1 KGHSH, CDR2 LQKENI. CDR3 length equals 17 residues.

The chain employs TRBV14 and TRBJ1-6; no clear D gene. This CDR3 has 14 residues. The V gene lost 2 bases and the J gene lost 3 bases, with 5 bases spanning the gap. The germline V gene encodes CDR1 SGHDN and CDR2 FVKESK. The CDR3 is CASSQRGYNSPLHF. The CDR3 region has the DNA TGTGCCAGCAGCCAACGGGGCTATAATTCACCCCTCCACTTT.

This chain connects TRBV29-1 to TRBJ2-3; 14 bases align to TRBD2. Germline loops: CDR1 SQVTM, CDR2 ANQGSEA. V lost 3 bases and J lost 1; bases outside the gene matches: 3. This CDR3 has 16 residues. This chain's CDR3 is CSVEGLAGVGTDTQYF. Written as DNA, the CDR3 is TGCAGCGTTGAGGGACTAGCGGGAGTGGGCACAGATACGCAGTATTTT.

CDR3 region: CASRNPGTSSDEQFF. The CDR3, as DNA: TGTGCCAGCAGAAATCCCGGGACGTCGAGTGATGAGCAGTTCTTC. The chain couples TRBV27 to TRBJ2-1; the D gene could be TRBD1 or TRBD2 (5 bases each). Germline values: CDR1 MNHEY, CDR2 SMNVEV (reference sequence). V was cut by 6 bases and J by 8 bases, with 20 bases left in between. This CDR3 is 15 amino acids long.

This clone was seen only once. V usage is TRBV6-6 and J usage is TRBJ1-2; 8 nucleotides match TRBD1. CDR1 MNHNY and CDR2 SVGAGI come from the germline V gene (reference sequence). Losses at the gene ends were 6 bases for V and 2 bases for J; bases not matched to a gene: 2. The CDR3 contains 13 residues. This chain's CDR3 is CASRDRANYGYTF. CDR3 sequence (DNA): TGTGCCAGCAGGGACAGGGCCAACTATGGCTACACCTTC.

The CDR3 region has the DNA TGTGCCAGCAGCTTAACCAGCGGGGGTCCCAGGACCCAGTACTTC. The encoded protein is CASSLTSGGPRTQYF. The rearrangement links TRBV13 to TRBJ2-5; 8 bases match TRBD2. This CDR3 comprises 15 residues. Germline trimming cut 2 bases from V and 7 bases from J; bases unmatched to any gene: 9. CDR1 is PRHDT, CDR2 FYEKMQ, per germline (reference sequence).

This sequence joins TRBV12-3 or TRBV12-4 and TRBJ1-4; no firm D call. CDR3 length: 12 residues. Trimming took 5 bases from V and 6 from J, leaving 7 bases between them. CDR3 coding DNA: TGTGCCAGCAGTCCGCCATATGAAAAACTGTTTTTT. It codes for CASSPPYEKLFF.

This rearrangement joins TRBV29-1 to TRBJ1-2; D is undetermined. Trimming cost V 4 bases and J 6 bases, with 21 bases left between them. CDR1 and CDR2 (germline): SQVTM, ANQGSEA. The CDR3 is 15 amino acids. CDR3: CSVVPGGRRIHGYTF. The CDR3 DNA sequence: TGCAGCGTTGTTCCCGGTGGGCGAAGGATACATGGCTACACCTTC.

This rearrangement joins TRBV7-2 to TRBJ2-7; 9 bases line up with TRBD1. The CDR3 is made up of 15 amino acids. Looked up from germline, CDR1 is SGHTA and CDR2 is FQGNSA. Trimming removed 2 bases from V and 3 bases from J; junction bases left unmatched: 5. The chain's CDR3 is CASSLKTGGNYEQYV. The CDR3 bases are TGTGCCAGCAGCTTAAAGACAGGGGGGAACTACGAGCAGTACGTC.

This sequence joins TRBV29-1 and TRBJ2-3; D possibly corresponds to TRBD2 (5 bases). Per germline, CDR1 SQVTM and CDR2 ANQGSEA. Trimming took off 1 base at V and 10 bases at J, with 12 bases between the two ends. The CDR3 is made up of 12 amino acids. The CDR3 DNA reads as TGCAGCGTTGAAGCAGAAGCGGTTCCGCAGTATTTT. This gives the protein CSVEAEAVPQYF.

The chain employs TRBV24-1 and TRBJ2-1; TRBD2 agrees at 7 bases. This CDR3 region has 16 residues. Germline-derived CDR1 and CDR2 are KGHDR and SFDVKD. V dropped 10 bases and J dropped 2; count of bases not matched to a gene: 13. CDR3 in DNA: TGTGCCACGGAAACGCCTGGCGGGAGCGCCTACAATGAGCAGTTCTTC. Translated, it gives CATETPGGSAYNEQFF.

This sequence joins TRBV7-9 and TRBJ2-3, with TRBD2 matching over 7 bases. V lost 5 bases, J lost 6 bases, and 11 bases stayed unmatched. The CDR3 runs to 15 residues. Germline V CDR1 and CDR2: SEHNR, FQNEAQ (reference sequence). The CDR3 bases are TGTGCCAGCAGCCAAGGACTAGGAATGGTGGATACGCAGTATTTT. Translation: CASSQGLGMVDTQYF. Using reference TRBV7-9 and TRBJ2-3 for the parts outside the CDR3, the full variable domain is DTGVSQNPRHKITKRGQNVTFRCDPISEHNRLYWYRQTLGQGPEFLTYFQNEAQLEKSRLLSDRFSAERPKGSFSTLEIQRTEQGDSAMYLCASSQGLGMVDTQYFGPGTRLTVL.